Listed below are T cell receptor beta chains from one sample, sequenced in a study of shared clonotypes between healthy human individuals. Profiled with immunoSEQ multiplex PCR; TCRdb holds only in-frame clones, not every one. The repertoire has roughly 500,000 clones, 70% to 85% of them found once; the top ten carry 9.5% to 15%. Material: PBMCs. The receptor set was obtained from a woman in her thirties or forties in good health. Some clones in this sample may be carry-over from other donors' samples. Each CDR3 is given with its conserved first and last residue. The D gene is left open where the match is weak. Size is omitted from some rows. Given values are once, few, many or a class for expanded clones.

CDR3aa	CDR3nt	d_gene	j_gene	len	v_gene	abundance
CASSLSLGANVLTF	TGTGCCAGCAGCTTAAGTTTGGGGGCCAACGTCCTGACTTTC	.	TRBJ2-6	14	TRBV7-9	.
CASSRGQLESEQYF	TGCGCCAGCAGCCGTGGACAGCTCGAGTCCGAGCAGTACTTC	.	TRBJ2-7	14	TRBV5-1	.
CASSYSTDREQETQYF	TGTGCCAGCAGTTACTCGACGGACAGGGAACAAGAGACCCAGTACTTC	TRBD1	TRBJ2-5	16	TRBV6-5	.
CASSQRWDSRSQETQYF	TGCGCCAGCAGCCAAAGATGGGATAGCAGGAGTCAAGAGACCCAGTACTTC	.	TRBJ2-5	17	TRBV4-1	.
CASSSPGEQFF	TGCGCCAGCAGCTCCCCGGGTGAGCAGTTCTTC	.	TRBJ2-1	11	TRBV5-1	few
CSGARGANEAFF	TGCAGCGGGGCGAGAGGGGCCAATGAAGCTTTCTTT	.	TRBJ1-1	12	TRBV29-1	many
CASSASPSAETSYEQYF	TGTGCCAGCAGCGCCTCCCCCTCGGCAGAAACCTCCTACGAGCAGTACTTC	.	TRBJ2-7	17	TRBV9	.
CASSSVRLNTEAFF	TGCGCCAGCAGCTCCGTACGGTTGAACACTGAAGCTTTCTTT	.	TRBJ1-1	14	TRBV5-1	.
CASSLAVTSGSGGHTDTQYF	TGCGCCAGCAGCTTGGCCGTTACTAGCGGGAGTGGGGGTCACACAGATACGCAGTATTTT	TRBD2	TRBJ2-3	20	TRBV5-1	.
CAISDKGANTEAFF	TGTGCCATCAGTGATAAGGGGGCGAACACTGAAGCTTTCTTT	TRBD1	TRBJ1-1	14	TRBV10-3	.
CASSAQLGSYNEQFF	TGTGCCAGCAGTGCGCAACTGGGCTCCTACAATGAGCAGTTCTTC	.	TRBJ2-1	15	TRBV27	.
CASSFGYILATRREQYF	TGCGCCAGCAGCTTCGGTTACATCCTAGCTACGCGTCGCGAGCAGTACTTC	.	TRBJ2-7	17	TRBV5-1	.
CASSLWSGAAYGYTF	TGTGCCAGCAGCTTGTGGTCTGGGGCGGCCTATGGCTACACCTTC	.	TRBJ1-2	15	TRBV5-6	.
CASSGRLPNEQFF	TGTGCCAGCAGCGGCAGGCTTCCCAATGAGCAGTTCTTC	.	TRBJ2-1	13	TRBV6-1	.
CSGYQSTKQFF	TGCAGTGGATATCAGTCCACAAAGCAGTTCTTC	.	TRBJ2-1	11	TRBV20-1	.
CSVDANTEAFF	TGCAGCGTTGACGCGAACACTGAAGCTTTCTTT	.	TRBJ1-1	11	TRBV29-1	.
CASSLIQGAGELFF	TGCGCCAGCAGCTTGATACAGGGTGCCGGGGAGCTGTTTTTT	.	TRBJ2-2	14	TRBV5-1	once
CASSAEPQGEKLFF	TGTGCCAGCAGTGCGGAGCCTCAAGGTGAAAAACTGTTTTTT	.	TRBJ1-4	14	TRBV25-1	.
CASSAVRQGAAGNTIYF	TGTGCCAGCAGCGCGGTGAGGCAGGGAGCAGCGGGAAACACCATATATTTT	.	TRBJ1-3	17	TRBV5-4	.
CASSKAGGKNTEAFF	TGTGCCAGCAGCAAAGCGGGGGGGAAGAACACTGAAGCTTTCTTT	.	TRBJ1-1	15	TRBV21-1	.
CASSDGQGSFDQPQHF	TGTGCCAGCAGTGATGGACAGGGAAGTTTCGATCAGCCCCAGCATTTT	TRBD1	TRBJ1-5	16	TRBV25-1	.
CSASLGHTQYF	TGCAGTGCTTCCCTTGGACATACGCAGTATTTT	.	TRBJ2-3	11	TRBV20-1	.
CASSPLPEGAYEQYF	TGTGCCAGCAGTCCCCTTCCGGAGGGTGCCTACGAGCAGTACTTC	.	TRBJ2-7	15	TRBV27	.
CASSVLTTQETQYF	TGTGCCAGCAGTGTCCTGACTACGCAAGAGACCCAGTACTTC	.	TRBJ2-5	14	TRBV2	.
CASSPRAQNTEAFF	TGTGCCAGCTCACCACGGGCACAGAACACTGAAGCTTTCTTT	.	TRBJ1-1	14	TRBV18	.
CASSANPSGSTDTQYF	TGTGCCAGCAGCGCAAACCCTAGCGGGAGCACAGATACGCAGTATTTT	TRBD2	TRBJ2-3	16	TRBV7-3	.
CASSQARGRLDEQFF	TGCGCCAGCAGCCAAGCTCGCGGGAGGTTAGATGAGCAGTTCTTC	TRBD2	TRBJ2-1	15	TRBV4-3	.
CASSPLRDRGETQYF	TGTGCCAGCAGCCCACTCCGGGACAGGGGAGAGACCCAGTACTTC	TRBD1	TRBJ2-5	15	TRBV14	.
CASSVTGVAKNIQYF	TGTGCCAGCAGTGTGACAGGGGTAGCCAAAAACATTCAGTACTTC	TRBD1	TRBJ2-4	15	TRBV25-1	.
CASTPSWGSGANVLTF	TGCGCCAGCACCCCTAGTTGGGGCTCTGGGGCCAACGTCCTGACTTTC	.	TRBJ2-6	16	TRBV10-2	.
CASNQPSSYNEQFF	TGTGCCAGTAATCAACCTAGCTCCTACAATGAGCAGTTCTTC	.	TRBJ2-1	14	TRBV19	.
CASSLFGGRAYEQYF	TGTGCCAGCAGCTTATTTGGGGGGCGCGCCTACGAGCAGTACTTC	.	TRBJ2-7	15	TRBV11-2	.
CASSLDGDRDTQYF	TGTGCCAGCAGCTTAGACGGGGACAGGGATACGCAGTATTTT	TRBD1	TRBJ2-3	14	TRBV11-3	.
CASSAGNSYNEQFF	TGTGCCAGCTCCGCAGGGAATTCCTACAATGAGCAGTTCTTC	.	TRBJ2-1	14	TRBV18	.
CASSFDRGRRVDTQYF	TGTGCCAGCAGCTTCGACAGGGGGCGCAGAGTAGATACGCAGTATTTT	TRBD1	TRBJ2-3	16	TRBV13	.
CASSSSPGSGYEQYF	TGTGCTAGCAGCTCGTCGCCCGGGTCGGGCTACGAGCAGTACTTC	.	TRBJ2-7	15	TRBV7-7	.
CASSSRDPPSEFEQYF	TGTGCCAGCAGTTCCAGGGACCCTCCCTCTGAGTTCGAGCAGTACTTC	.	TRBJ2-7	16	TRBV28	medium-sized
CSVDSTGQETQYF	TGCAGCGTTGACAGCACAGGACAAGAGACCCAGTACTTC	.	TRBJ2-5	13	TRBV29-1	.
CASSFPGGVYEQFF	TGTGCCAGCAGTTTTCCGGGAGGCGTGTACGAGCAGTTCTTC	TRBD2	TRBJ2-1	14	TRBV28	.
CASRQDPSGGYEQYF	TGTGCCAGCCGTCAGGACCCTAGCGGGGGCTACGAGCAGTACTTC	TRBD2	TRBJ2-7	15	TRBV6-5	.
CASSLRGQGTSPLHF	TGTGCCAGCAGCTTAAGGGGACAGGGGACTTCACCCCTCCACTTT	TRBD1	TRBJ1-6	15	TRBV11-2	.
CASSIGEFTRTTDTQYF	TGTGCCAGTAGTATCGGAGAGTTTACAAGGACGACAGATACGCAGTATTTT	.	TRBJ2-3	17	TRBV19	.
CAWSVRAGGTDTQYF	TGTGCCTGGAGTGTAAGGGCAGGGGGCACAGATACGCAGTATTTT	.	TRBJ2-3	15	TRBV30	.
CASSPRGQYGYTF	TGCGCCAGCAGCCCCCGGGGACAGTATGGCTACACCTTC	TRBD1	TRBJ1-2	13	TRBV5-1	many
CSVEFTGWFSGANVLTF	TGCAGCGTTGAGTTTACAGGATGGTTCTCTGGGGCCAACGTCCTGACTTTC	.	TRBJ2-6	17	TRBV29-1	.
CASRPGLSGELFF	TGCGCCAGCAGACCCGGACTCTCCGGGGAGCTGTTTTTT	.	TRBJ2-2	13	TRBV10-2	.
CASSVVAGRTDTQYF	TGTGCCAGCAGCGTAGTGGCGGGGAGGACAGATACGCAGTATTTT	.	TRBJ2-3	15	TRBV9	.
CAISESWGRGQETQYF	TGTGCCATCAGTGAGTCTTGGGGGCGGGGGCAAGAGACCCAGTACTTC	.	TRBJ2-5	16	TRBV10-3	.
CASSEAAGGSLPSTDTQYF	TGTGCCAGCAGTGAAGCAGCGGGAGGGAGCTTACCAAGCACAGATACGCAGTATTTT	TRBD2	TRBJ2-3	19	TRBV6-1	.
CATSEGGSSYNEQFF	TGTGCCACCAGCGAGGGCGGGAGCTCCTACAATGAGCAGTTCTTC	TRBD2	TRBJ2-1	15	TRBV15	.
CASSLRAGIQETQYF	TGTGCCAGCAGCTTACGGGCGGGAATCCAAGAGACCCAGTACTTC	.	TRBJ2-5	15	TRBV7-9	.
CASSLEGPGNTIYF	TGTGCCAGCAGCTTGGAGGGCCCTGGAAACACCATATATTTT	.	TRBJ1-3	14	TRBV5-7	few
CASSLGGEKLFF	TGTGCCAGCAGCTTAGGAGGTGAAAAACTGTTTTTT	.	TRBJ1-4	12	TRBV7-9	.